This TCR beta chain was captured by sequencing in a study of blood T cells in healthy people across ages. The sample holds a few counts of this clonotype. The junction differs from germline at one of its ends, possibly a read error. Combining a sample-barcoded 5' primer with a J-beta primer mix, a second PCR ran for roughly 7 to 12 cycles. TCRdb used MiXCR to reprocess the 5' RACE reads, holding one entry per CDR3 protein. The sample consists of about 1,800,000 distinct CDR3 sequences, roughly 27% of them appearing once. This CDR3 region has 15 residues. Looked up from germline, CDR1 is ENHRY and CDR2 is SYGVKD.

What was sequenced was blood. This chain uses TRBV10-3 with TRBJ2-3, with 9 bases identical to TRBD1. This TCR came from a woman between 25 and 40 years old in good health. The CDR3 bases are TGTACCATCAGTGAAGCACAGGGGGCTTCAGATACGCAGTATTTT. It translates to CTISEAQGASDTQYF.